One and the same sample provided the 27 T cell receptor beta chains below, sequenced in a study of blood T cell repertoires in COVID-19. TCRdb's copy holds only in-frame clones and misses some; the assay was immunoSEQ multiplex PCR. The sample lists roughly 400,000 clones; approximately 88% were seen once. Material: PBMCs or T cells enriched from blood (not recorded which). Receptor source: a woman aged 40 to 49 with acute COVID-19.

The chain recombines TRBV10-3 with TRBJ1-1; TRBD1 aligns across 11 bases. The CDR3 loop spans 15 amino acids. The V and J ends lost 6 bases and 8 bases, in that order; junction bases with no gene match: 11. CDR1 is ENHRY and CDR2 is SYGVKD in the germline V gene. This CDR3 reads CAISGSGTGGEEAFF. Here the CDR3 DNA reads TGTGCCATCAGCGGATCCGGGACAGGGGGAGAAGAAGCTTTCTTT.

Here the CDR3 reads CASSYSMYTSEETQYF. For the CDR3, the DNA is TGTGCCAGCAGTTACTCGATGTACACGAGCGAAGAGACCCAGTACTTC. The chain carries TRBV6-5 and TRBJ2-5, with D unresolved. The germline V gene encodes CDR1 MNHEY and CDR2 SVGAGI. The CDR3 is made up of 16 amino acids. Trimming shortened V by 0 bases and J by 3 bases, and 14 bases separated the two germline ends.

The rearrangement links TRBV5-1 to TRBJ2-7; TRBD1 aligns across 10 bases. Germline-derived CDR1 and CDR2 are SGHRS and YFSETQ. The CDR3 length is 15 residues. The ends lost 4 bases at V and 1 base at J; junction bases unmatched: 5. This CDR3 reads CASSVDRGRSYEQYF. CDR3 in DNA: TGCGCCAGCAGCGTAGACAGGGGGCGATCCTACGAGCAGTACTTC.

The J gene is TRBJ1-4, the V gene TRBV5-4; 8 positions agree with TRBD1. Germline V lookup: CDR1 SGHNT, CDR2 YYREEE (reference sequence). This CDR3 contains 15 residues. V lost 7 bases, J lost 4 bases, and 9 bases stayed unmatched. The CDR3 is CASQPGGQGNEKLFF. CDR3 nucleotides: TGTGCCAGCCAACCCGGCGGACAGGGTAATGAAAAACTGTTTTTT. Using reference TRBV5-4 and TRBJ1-4 for the parts outside the CDR3, the full variable domain is ETGVTQSPTHLIKTRGQQVTLRCSSQSGHNTVSWYQQALGQGPQFIFQYYREEENGRGNFPPRFSGLQFPNYSSELNVNALELDDSALYLCASQPGGQGNEKLFFGSGTQLSVL.

This chain joins TRBV5-6 and TRBJ2-7; TRBD1 might be the D (6 bases). The CDR3 totals 13 residues. With 4 bases removed from V and 3 bases from J, the gap between germline ends came to 11 bases. Germline V gives CDR1 SGHDT, CDR2 YYEEEE. The CDR3 region has the DNA TGTGCCAGCAGCCATGACAGGTTCTACGAGCAGTACTTC. Amino acids: CASSHDRFYEQYF.

The CDR3 loop reads CASSLIDRGPVAEAFF. The CDR3 coding sequence is TGCGCCAGCAGCTTGATCGACAGGGGGCCTGTGGCTGAAGCTTTCTTT. The chain has TRBV5-1 and TRBJ1-1, with TRBD1 identical over 10 bases. Germline V gene lookup returns CDR1 SGHRS and CDR2 YFSETQ. This CDR3 is 16 amino acids long. Trimming cost V 1 base and J 6 bases; bases outside gene matches: 9.

V and J are TRBV30 and TRBJ1-2; D is possibly TRBD1 (5 bases). This CDR3 spans 13 amino acids. The germline V gene encodes CDR1 GTSNPN and CDR2 SVGIG (reference sequence). V was pared by 1 base and J by 8 bases, with 14 bases between. CDR3 nucleotide sequence: TGTGCCTGGAGTGCACAGGCGATGAGGGGCTACACCTTC. Translation: CAWSAQAMRGYTF.

The chain employs TRBV2 and TRBJ2-2, with TRBD1 matching over 10 bases. The CDR3 runs to 15 residues. With 6 bases clipped from V and 1 base from J, the junction kept 2 bases outside the gene matches. Germline V gene sequence: CDR1 SNHLY, CDR2 FYNNEI. The CDR3 DNA reads as TGTGCCAGCAGCAGGACAGGGGGGAACACCGGGGAGCTGTTTTTT. It encodes CASSRTGGNTGELFF.

The chain uses TRBV4-1 and TRBJ1-2; D is unclear. Germline V gene data show CDR1 as MGHRA and CDR2 as YSYEKL. V dropped 2 bases and J dropped 2 bases, with 9 bases sitting between them. The length of the CDR3 is 14 residues. The CDR3 spells CASSQLPRNYGYTF. In DNA form, the CDR3 reads TGCGCCAGCAGCCAACTCCCGAGAAACTATGGCTACACCTTC.

V and J are TRBV19 and TRBJ1-5; 7 bases line up with TRBD1. Germline CDR1 LNHDA, CDR2 SQIVND (reference sequence). The CDR3 contains 17 residues. The junction had 14 bases not matched to a gene; V was cut back by 5 bases and J by 4 bases. CDR3 nucleotide sequence: TGTGCCAGTAGTGGACACCTGACAGGGAATGGGAATCAGCCCCAGCATTTT. This translates into CASSGHLTGNGNQPQHF.

The chain carries TRBV12-3 or TRBV12-4 and TRBJ1-1; weak D call: TRBD1 (5 bases). V lost 6 bases, J lost 4 bases, and 12 bases lay in between. The CDR3 totals 13 residues. The CDR3 loop is CASRSDSFTEAFF. The CDR3 region has the DNA TGTGCCAGCAGATCCGACAGTTTCACTGAAGCTTTCTTT.

The chain recombines TRBV19 with TRBJ1-2, with 7 bases lining up with TRBD1. The CDR3 has 16 residues. Germline CDR1 is LNHDA and CDR2 is SQIVND (reference sequence). The trim removed 3 bases at V and 3 bases at J, leaving 10 bases unmatched. The CDR3 nucleotides are TGTGCCAGTAGTATGGGGACAGTCCGCCGGGACTATGGCTACACCTTC. Translating gives CASSMGTVRRDYGYTF.

The CDR3 nucleotides read TGTGCCAGCTCACCAAACGGACAGGGGGCGAATTCACCCCTCCACTTT. The encoded protein is CASSPNGQGANSPLHF. This chain uses TRBV18 with TRBJ1-6, with TRBD1 matching over 11 bases. From germline, CDR1 is KGHSH and CDR2 LQKENI. The junction had 4 bases not matched to a gene; V was cut back by 2 bases and J by 7 bases. This CDR3 region has 16 residues.

The chain employs TRBV30 and TRBJ2-2; D gene ambiguous. CDR3 length: 12 amino acids. The germline V gene encodes CDR1 GTSNPN and CDR2 SVGIG (reference sequence). Trimming cost V 3 bases and J 5 bases, with 7 bases left between them. CDR3 in DNA: TGTGCCTGGAGGCAGAAAACCGGGGAGCTGTTTTTT. Protein product: CAWRQKTGELFF.

The V call is TRBV5-4, the J call TRBJ1-1, with 11 nucleotides matching TRBD1. The V and J ends lost 4 bases and 6 bases, in that order; junction bases with no gene match: 2. Germline CDR1 and CDR2: SGHNT and YYREEE (reference sequence). The CDR3 consists of 13 residues. CDR3 nucleotides: TGTGCCAGCAGCGGACAGGGGGCGGCTGAAGCTTTCTTT. Translation: CASSGQGAAEAFF.

The sample holds one count of this clone. The chain employs TRBV30 and TRBJ2-6; D possibly corresponds to TRBD1 (5 bases). V dropped 1 base and J dropped 3 bases, with 7 bases sitting between them. The CDR3 contains 14 residues. The germline CDR1 and CDR2 sequences are GTSNPN and SVGIG (reference sequence). CDR3 coding DNA: TGTGCCTGGAGTGGGGGCGTTGGGGCCAACGTCCTGACTTTC. Its protein is CAWSGGVGANVLTF.

The rearrangement uses TRBV18 and TRBJ2-2, with 11 bases that match TRBD1. The germline gives CDR1 KGHSH, CDR2 LQKENI. Trimming took 0 bases from V and 4 from J; bases not matched to a gene: 10. The CDR3 length is 19 residues. DNA for the CDR3: TGTGCCAGCTCACCACCGGGACAGGGGGTTCGGGACAGCACCGGGGAGCTGTTTTTT. Translation gives CASSPPGQGVRDSTGELFF. The variable domain in full, with the rest retrieved from reference TRBV18 and TRBJ2-2, is NAGVMQNPRHLVRRRGQEARLRCSPMKGHSHVYWYRQLPEEGLKFMVYLQKENIIDESGMPKERFSAEFPKEGPSILRIQQVVRGDSAAYFCASSPPGQGVRDSTGELFFGEGSRLTVL.

The J gene is TRBJ1-1, the V gene TRBV9, with D possibly matching TRBD1 (5 bases). The CDR3 runs 14 residues. Germline lookup yields CDR1 SGDLS and CDR2 YYNGEE. The V end lost 0 bases, the J end lost 7 bases, and 13 bases lay between the germline ends. For the CDR3, the DNA is TGTGCCAGCAGCGTAGGGCAGGGTCACAGTGAAGCTTTCTTT. Translating gives CASSVGQGHSEAFF. The complete variable domain, with remaining parts taken from reference TRBV9 and TRBJ1-1, reads DSGVTQTPKHLITATGQRVTLRCSPRSGDLSVYWYQQSLDQGLQFLIQYYNGEERAKGNILERFSAQQFPDLHSELNLSSLELGDSALYFCASSVGQGHSEAFFGQGTRLTVV.

This clone was picked up one time. This rearrangement joins TRBV5-4 to TRBJ1-6; 8 bases are shared with TRBD1. Germline trimming cut 4 bases from V and 0 bases from J; bases unmatched to any gene: 3. The CDR3 spans 16 residues. Germline-derived CDR1 and CDR2 are SGHNT and YYREEE (reference sequence). CDR3 residues: CASSAGQGSYNSPLHF. The CDR3 DNA follows: TGTGCCAGCAGCGCCGGACAGGGCTCCTATAATTCACCCCTCCACTTT.

The sample holds one count of this clone. The V call is TRBV6-1, the J call TRBJ1-5; D call uncertain. Germline CDR1 reads MNHNS; CDR2 reads SASEGT. The CDR3 consists of 13 residues. V shed 0 bases and J shed 11 bases, with 11 bases lying between them. The CDR3 reads CASSEALDRAQHF. The CDR3 nucleotides read TGTGCCAGCAGTGAAGCTTTGGATCGGGCCCAGCATTTT.

CDR3 bases: TGTGCCAGCAGGGACAGGTCCATGAACACTGAAGCTTTCTTT. Translation: CASRDRSMNTEAFF. The chain combines TRBV2 with TRBJ1-1; the match to TRBD1 covers 7 bases. Trimming cost V 6 bases and J 0 bases; bases outside gene matches: 4. CDR3 length: 14 amino acids. The germline gives CDR1 SNHLY, CDR2 FYNNEI.

The chain is built from TRBV19 and TRBJ2-2, with 8 nucleotides matching TRBD2. Trimming removed 6 bases from V and 6 bases from J; junction bases left unmatched: 15. The germline CDR1 and CDR2 sequences are LNHDA and SQIVND (reference sequence). The CDR3 runs 17 residues. CDR3 bases: TGTGCCAGTAGAGGTGCTAGCGGGTCCCACCGCCCCGGGGAGCTGTTTTTT. It codes for CASRGASGSHRPGELFF.

The V call is TRBV19, the J call TRBJ2-7; a weak D match, TRBD2 (5 bases). The V gene's germline CDR1 is LNHDA and CDR2 SQIVND (reference sequence). Deletions cut 8 bases from V and 0 bases from J, with 17 bases between. The CDR3 is 15 amino acids. As DNA, the CDR3 is TGTGCCAGTCGAGTCGGACTTAAGAGCTCCTACGAGCAGTACTTC. Encoded protein: CASRVGLKSSYEQYF.

Turning to this clone: This sample also contains other DNA sequences that code for the same CDR3. The CDR3 DNA is TGCGCCAGCAGCCCGGGACAGGGAGGAACTGAAGCTTTCTTT. As protein: CASSPGQGGTEAFF. The V call is TRBV5-1, the J call TRBJ1-1; TRBD1 aligns across 9 bases. The CDR3 has 14 amino acids. V shed 4 bases and J 5 bases; nucleotides not matched to a gene: 6. The V gene's germline CDR1 is SGHRS and CDR2 YFSETQ.

The chain is built from TRBV5-1 and TRBJ2-2, with TRBD2 matching 14 bases. The CDR3 has 18 residues. The ends lost 2 bases at V and 1 base at J; junction bases unmatched: 4. Per the germline V gene, CDR1 is SGHRS and CDR2 is YFSETQ. The chain's CDR3 is CASSFFGLAGGNTGELFF. In DNA form, the CDR3 reads TGCGCCAGCAGCTTTTTTGGACTAGCGGGGGGGAACACCGGGGAGCTGTTTTTT.

The gene calls are TRBV7-2 and TRBJ2-7; 7 bases align to TRBD2. Per germline, CDR1 SGHTA and CDR2 FQGNSA. CDR3 length: 15 residues. V dropped 1 base and J dropped 2; count of bases not matched to a gene: 5. DNA for the CDR3: TGTGCCAGCAGCTTAGAGCGGGGAAACACCTACGAGCAGTACTTC. Translating it yields CASSLERGNTYEQYF. Together with reference TRBV7-2 and TRBJ2-7, the CDR3 gives the full variable domain: GAGVSQSPSNKVTEKGKDVELRCDPISGHTALYWYRQSLGQGLEFLIYFQGNSAPDKSGLPSDRFSAERTGGSVSTLTIQRTQQEDSAVYLCASSLERGNTYEQYFGPGTRLTVT.

The rearrangement links TRBV7-9 to TRBJ1-2; 8 nucleotides match TRBD1. Germline CDR1 reads SEHNR; CDR2 reads FQNEAQ (reference sequence). The CDR3 loop spans 18 amino acids. The trim removed 5 bases at V and 2 bases at J, leaving 16 bases unmatched. The CDR3, as DNA: TGTGCCAGCAGCCCAAGAGGGGAAGGACAGGGAAGAAACTATGGCTACACCTTC. It encodes CASSPRGEGQGRNYGYTF.